The rows below give T cell receptor beta chains drawn from one sample of a study of T cell responses to AZD1222 COVID-19 vaccine. TCRdb's table, derived via immunoSEQ multiplex PCR, lists solely in-frame clones and lacks some. The sample yields about 19,000 clones, roughly 76% seen once. This material consisted of peripheral blood, taken 28 days after the second AZD1222 dose. The origin of the receptors is an adult who received the AZD1222 COVID-19 vaccine. Each CDR3 is given with its conserved first and last residue. The D gene is left open where the match is weak. Clone size is not always given. Where it is, it says once, few, many or a class for expanded clones.

>.|.|13|TRBJ2-3|TRBV7-3
CASSSFGADTQYF
TGTGCCAGCAGCTCCTTTGGGGCAGATACGCAGTATTTT
>.|.|15|TRBJ1-1|TRBV2
CASSDRWVGGTEAFF
TGTGCCAGCAGTGACAGGTGGGTGGGTGGCACTGAAGCTTTCTTT
>.|.|15|TRBJ2-7|TRBV5-1
CASSSTYLASQRQYF
TGCGCCAGCAGCTCGACCTACCTAGCGTCCCAAAGGCAGTACTTC
>.|.|13|TRBJ1-3|TRBV4-2
CASSQPDVSTIYF
TGTGCCAGCAGCCAACCGGACGTTTCCACCATATATTTT
>.|.|16|TRBJ1-2|TRBV10-3
CAISEAPGGADYGYTF
TGTGCCATCAGTGAGGCCCCCGGGGGGGCAGATTATGGCTACACCTTC
>.|.|14|TRBJ2-3|TRBV27
CASSLTLAADTQYF
TGTGCCAGCAGTTTAACCCTCGCCGCAGATACGCAGTATTTT
>once|TRBD1|16|TRBJ2-5|TRBV7-2
CASSLTTNRGHETQYF
TGTGCCAGCAGCTTAACTACGAACAGGGGGCATGAGACCCAGTACTTC
>.|.|14|TRBJ1-2|TRBV7-3
CASSLTGDDYGYTF
TGTGCCAGCAGCTTAACGGGGGATGACTATGGCTACACCTTC
>.|.|15|TRBJ1-3|TRBV9
CASSVEGISGNTIYF
TGTGCCAGCAGCGTAGAAGGGATCTCTGGAAACACCATATATTTT
>.|.|17|TRBJ1-6|TRBV7-2
CASSPQTGRGVWSPLHF
TGTGCCAGCAGCCCCCAAACGGGAAGGGGCGTCTGGTCACCCCTCCACTTT
>.|.|16|TRBJ1-1|TRBV19
CASSMGLGGPNTEAFF
TGTGCCAGTAGTATGGGGTTGGGGGGGCCGAACACTGAAGCTTTCTTT
>.|.|14|TRBJ1-3|TRBV18
CASSPDGSGNTIYF
TGTGCCAGCTCACCGGACGGCTCTGGAAACACCATATATTTT
>.|.|15|TRBJ2-1|TRBV9
CASSVTDNSYNEQFF
TGTGCCAGCAGCGTAACGGACAACTCCTACAATGAGCAGTTCTTC
>.|.|11|TRBJ1-1|TRBV2
CASVGGDEAFF
TGTGCCAGCGTGGGCGGAGATGAAGCTTTCTTT
>.|.|15|TRBJ1-4|TRBV19
CASSPPGRTNEKLFF
TGTGCCAGTAGTCCTCCAGGGAGAACTAATGAAAAACTGTTTTTT
>.|.|11|TRBJ2-3|TRBV19
CAVSSTDTQYF
TGTGCTGTGAGCAGCACAGATACGCAGTATTTT
>.|TRBD1|14|TRBJ1-2|TRBV7-2
CASSWTGGSYGYTF
TGTGCCAGCAGCTGGACAGGGGGCTCATATGGCTACACCTTC
>.|TRBD1|14|TRBJ1-2|TRBV29-1
CSVGPGTENYGYTF
TGCAGCGTTGGCCCCGGGACAGAAAACTATGGCTACACCTTC
>.|.|14|TRBJ1-4|TRBV30
CACSEQGWGEKLFF
TGTGCCTGCAGTGAACAGGGCTGGGGGGAAAAACTGTTTTTT
>.|TRBD1|15|TRBJ1-2|TRBV5-5
CASSLGSTGDYGYTF
TGTGCCAGCAGCTTGGGGTCCACAGGGGACTATGGCTACACCTTC
>once|.|15|TRBJ1-2|TRBV6-5
CASSYSLGLSYGYTF
TGTGCCAGCAGTTACTCTTTAGGACTCAGCTATGGCTACACCTTC
>.|.|12|TRBJ1-2|TRBV6-5
CASSSGPYRYTF
TGTGCCAGCAGTTCAGGGCCCTATCGCTACACCTTC
>.|TRBD2|14|TRBJ2-1|TRBV10-3
CAIRAGLGYNEQFF
TGTGCCATCAGGGCGGGACTAGGCTACAATGAGCAGTTCTTC
>few|TRBD1|14|TRBJ1-1|TRBV27
CASSSTGMNTEAFF
TGTGCCAGCAGTTCGACAGGGATGAACACTGAAGCTTTCTTT
>.|.|11|TRBJ2-5|TRBV30
CAWAIGETQYF
TGTGCCTGGGCGATAGGGGAGACCCAGTACTTC
>few|.|15|TRBJ2-7|TRBV27
CASNSVRDGPLEQYF
TGTGCCAGCAATAGTGTCAGGGACGGTCCTCTCGAGCAGTACTTC
>.|.|9|TRBJ2-7|TRBV7-9
CASSPYGHF
TGTGCCAGCAGCCCATATGGGCACTTC
>.|.|16|TRBJ2-5|TRBV7-9
CASSLAEAGGQETQYF
TGTGCCAGCAGCTTAGCGGAAGCGGGCGGTCAAGAGACCCAGTACTTC
>.|TRBD1|16|TRBJ2-5|TRBV27
CASSPTPRTGRETQYF
TGTGCCAGCAGTCCTACGCCGAGGACAGGGAGGGAGACCCAGTACTTC
>.|.|16|TRBJ2-2|TRBV5-1
CASSSDSATNTGELFF
TGCGCCAGCAGCTCGGACAGCGCTACGAACACCGGGGAGCTGTTTTTT
>.|TRBD1|16|TRBJ2-2|TRBV5-1
CASSLGQGIGIGELFF
TGCGCCAGCAGCTTGGGACAGGGGATCGGCATAGGGGAGCTGTTTTTT
>few|TRBD1|16|TRBJ1-5|TRBV9
CASSEGTARDNQPQHF
TGTGCCAGCAGCGAAGGGACAGCACGGGACAATCAGCCCCAGCATTTT
>.|TRBD1|15|TRBJ2-7|TRBV7-9
CASSPQGVLSYEQYF
TGTGCCAGCAGCCCACAGGGGGTCTTATCCTACGAGCAGTACTTC
>.|TRBD2|15|TRBJ2-7|TRBV7-2
CASSHGTSAAYEQYF
TGTGCCAGCAGCCACGGGACTAGCGCCGCCTACGAGCAGTACTTC
>.|TRBD1|15|TRBJ1-2|TRBV2
CASRHRDRNNYGYTF
TGTGCCAGCAGACACCGGGACAGGAACAACTATGGCTACACCTTC
>.|.|15|TRBJ1-1|TRBV11-3
CASSLGWQTNTEAFF
TGTGCCAGCAGCTTAGGTTGGCAGACGAACACTGAAGCTTTCTTT
>.|.|15|TRBJ2-7|TRBV3-1/TRBV3-2
CASSQDVEDSGEQYF
TGTGCCAGCAGCCAAGACGTGGAGGACAGCGGGGAGCAGTACTTC
>few|.|15|TRBJ2-1|TRBV11-3
CASSLDPGSYNEQFF
TGTGCCAGCAGCTTAGATCCTGGCTCCTACAATGAGCAGTTCTTC
>.|.|13|TRBJ2-5|TRBV14
CASSPKVYETQYF
TGTGCCAGCAGCCCAAAGGTTTACGAGACCCAGTACTTC
>once|.|14|TRBJ1-2|TRBV6-5
CASSYSDGDYGYTF
TGTGCCAGCAGTTACTCCGACGGGGACTATGGCTACACCTTC
>.|TRBD1|16|TRBJ1-1|TRBV4-2
CASSQVETGRETEAFF
TGTGCCAGCAGCCAAGTGGAGACAGGGAGGGAAACTGAAGCTTTCTTT
>.|TRBD2|14|TRBJ2-7|TRBV2
CASSEQLAGGPFYF
TGTGCCAGCAGTGAACAACTAGCGGGAGGGCCATTCTACTTC
>.|TRBD2|17|TRBJ2-1|TRBV7-6
CASSHLGEAGDQNEQFF
TGTGCCAGCAGCCACCTCGGTGAAGCGGGAGATCAGAATGAGCAGTTCTTC
>.|.|11|TRBJ2-3|TRBV6-2/TRBV6-3
CASSWADTQYF
TGTGCCAGCAGTTGGGCAGATACGCAGTATTTT
>once|.|13|TRBJ1-3|TRBV29-1
CSAARDTGNTIYF
TGCAGCGCCGCGAGGGACACTGGAAACACCATATATTTT
>.|TRBD1|14|TRBJ2-1|TRBV10-3
CAITGQGASDEQFF
TGTGCCATCACAGGACAGGGGGCATCAGATGAGCAGTTCTTC
>.|TRBD1|13|TRBJ1-1|TRBV5-1
CASTQGGGTEAFF
TGCGCCAGCACCCAGGGGGGTGGGACTGAAGCTTTCTTT
>.|.|13|TRBJ2-5|TRBV5-1
CASSPDGQETQYF
TGCGCCAGCAGCCCAGACGGCCAAGAGACCCAGTACTTC
>.|TRBD1|15|TRBJ2-7|TRBV6-1
CASSDITGGPYEQYF
TGTGCCAGCAGTGATATAACAGGGGGACCCTACGAGCAGTACTTC
>.|.|15|TRBJ2-1|TRBV5-6
CASSSDLDWSNEQFF
TGTGCCAGCAGCTCCGACCTCGACTGGAGCAATGAGCAGTTCTTC
>.|.|14|TRBJ2-7|TRBV7-8
CASSLQGRHYKQYF
TGTGCCAGCAGCTTACAGGGCAGACACTACAAGCAGTACTTC
>.|TRBD2|14|TRBJ2-7|TRBV29-1
CSVDSVGGTYEQYF
TGCAGCGTTGATAGTGTCGGGGGGACCTACGAGCAGTACTTC